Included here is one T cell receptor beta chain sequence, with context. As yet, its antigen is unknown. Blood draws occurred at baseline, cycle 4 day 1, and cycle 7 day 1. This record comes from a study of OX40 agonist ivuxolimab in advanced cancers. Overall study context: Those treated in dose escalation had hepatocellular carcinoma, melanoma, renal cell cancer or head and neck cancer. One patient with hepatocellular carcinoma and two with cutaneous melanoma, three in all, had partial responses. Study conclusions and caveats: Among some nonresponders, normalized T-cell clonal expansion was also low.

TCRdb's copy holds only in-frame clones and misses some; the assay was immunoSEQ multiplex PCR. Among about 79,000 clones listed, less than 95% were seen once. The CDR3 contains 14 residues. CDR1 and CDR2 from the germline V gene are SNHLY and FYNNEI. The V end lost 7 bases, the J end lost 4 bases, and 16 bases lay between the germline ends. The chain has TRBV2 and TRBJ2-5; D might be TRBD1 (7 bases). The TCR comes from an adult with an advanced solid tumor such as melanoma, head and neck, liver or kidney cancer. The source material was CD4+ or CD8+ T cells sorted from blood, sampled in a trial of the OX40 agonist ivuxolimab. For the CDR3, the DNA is TGTGCCAGCAACTACGGAGGGGGCTCAGAGACCCAGTACTTC. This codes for CASNYGGGSETQYF. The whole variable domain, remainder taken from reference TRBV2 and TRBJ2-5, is EPEVTQTPSHQVTQMGQEVILRCVPISNHLYFYWYRQILGQKVEFLVSFYNNEISEKSEIFDDQFSVERPDGSNFTLKIRSTKLEDSAMYFCASNYGGGSETQYFGPGTRLLVL.